The entry that follows covers one T cell receptor beta chain sequence. The antigen it recognizes is unknown. Qualities for individual bases were not recorded, and no much larger clone is one base off. The sample belongs to a study of Ad26.COV2.S vaccination and SARS-CoV-2 variants (dated by TCRdb to the early 2020s). For the study in its entirety: Donors in the vaccine arm were drawn from COV1001, a multicentre, randomized, double-blind, placebo-controlled phase I-IIa trial testing Ad26.COV2.S in healthy adults. Ad26.COV2.S was administered intramuscularly at a dose of 5x10^10 or 1x10^11 viral particles, either as one shot or as two shots given 56 days apart. Throughout the experiments and outcome assessment, investigators stayed blinded to trial group allocation. Trial participants were randomized into five groups of five: low-dose or high-dose Ad26.COV2.S given once or twice, or placebo on both occasions. TCRbeta repertoire sequencing served as the tool for gauging how specific and how broad the SARS-CoV-2-reactive T cell receptors were following Ad26.COV2.S vaccination. The TCR-sequenced set comprised about 30 samples: around 20 Ad26.COV2.S vaccine recipients, 5 placebo recipients and 8 SARS-CoV-2 convalescent individuals. What the study reported, not specific to this receptor: The study was not powered to compare responses between vaccine doses or regimens. After vaccination, substantial breadth of spike-specific CD8+ and CD4+ T cell responses was reported. Ad26.COV2.S recipients had higher spike-specific TCR breadth than placebo recipients (P = 0.0014). Vaccine and placebo recipients had comparable non-spike TCR breadth, which fits with the vaccine containing only spike. The authors noted that the TCR breadth and depth analyses may have underestimated total T cell responses.

The intended sense of this specimen's treatment or condition label: about 20 received Ad26.COV2.S at low or high dose, single or two shots; several received placebo; per-sample allocation not given. Repertoires of vaccine and placebo recipients were sequenced from samples collected on day 63 after the first injection. In Cohort 1b, around 23 adults aged 18-55 years were enrolled at a single site in Boston, USA, between 29 July and 7 August 2020. Ad26.COV2.S was a replication-incompetent adenovirus type 26 vector that expressed a prefusion-stabilized SARS-CoV-2 spike protein derived from the original Wuhan strain. CDR1 KGHDR and CDR2 SFDVKD are derived from the germline V gene. The CDR3 starts with the cysteine, ends with the phenylalanine, and has 17 residues. Only the CDR3 DNA is retained, 51 bases long and in frame from the first base. V and J are trimmed by 2 bases and 5 bases, and the gene matches miss 9 bases of the junction.

TCRbeta CDR3 regions were sequenced with the immunoSEQ Assay. After extraction, genomic DNA underwent amplification by bias-controlled multiplex PCR, followed by high-throughput sequencing. On the authors' methods: To quantify the absolute abundance of each unique TCRbeta CDR3 region, sequences were collapsed and filtered. T cell fraction was estimated by normalizing TCRbeta template counts to usable DNA, which was measured by amplifying reference genes present in all nucleated cells. Repertoire TCRs were annotated as SARS-CoV-2-specific by exact matching of V gene, CDR3 amino acid sequence and J gene to a known reactive TCR set. MIRA supplied the reference SARS-CoV-2 TCR set, which was filtered for enrichment in COVID-19-positive ImmuneCODE repertoires so that public or cross-reactive TCRs were removed. Using the MIRA antigens, annotated TCRs were further analysed by specific ORF or by position within an ORF. Depth was the summed frequency of annotated unique rearrangements, while breadth was defined as annotated unique rearrangements over total unique productive rearrangements. Two-sided Wilcoxon rank-sum tests were used to compare TCR breadth between groups. This is the immuneACCESS table as TCRdb keeps it, with only in-frame sequences that have V and J called. A part of the clones is gone; compared with another copy, unresolved V genes explain less than half, and the rest is unexplained. The DNA was the basis for D and trimming; V, J and clone size are from that table. A total of some 250,000 clones appear in this sample, 70% to 90% of them only once. Of the sample, approximately 12% falls within the top ten clones.

Recombination joined TRBV24-1 with TRBJ2-1; 9 bases in between match TRBD2. The TCR comes from a person aged 18 to 65 who received the Ad26.COV2.S COVID-19 vaccine or a placebo. Sequencing used peripheral blood, obtained in a trial of Ad26.COV2.S vaccine versus placebo. The CDR3 here reads CATSDYAGLAGNNEQFF. The nucleotide sequence is given as TGTGCCACCAGTGATTACGCAGGCCTAGCGGGAAACAATGAGCAGTTCTTC.